Sequencing of this T cell receptor (beta chain) was carried out in a study of T cell repertoires in cytomegalovirus infection. Study context: In public TCR beta signatures, there were indications of both CMV infection and matching HLA type.

MiXCR, applied by TCRdb to the reads, yields one record per CDR3 protein. The data show around 300,000 distinct CDR3 sequences, about 23% seen once. This clonotype came up a few times. Antigen specificity is unknown. Study-wide results and caveats: HLA-C-restricted TCR beta clonotypes specific for CMV led the ex vivo response.

This sequence originates from a human donor in good health (CMV status not recorded). Some clones in this sample may be carry-over from other donors' samples. What was sequenced was PBMCs.

The CDR3 DNA reads as TGTGCCAGCAGCCAAGACCGGTACGAAACTGAAGCTTTCTTT. This sequence encodes CASSQDRYETEAFF. The V gene is TRBV4-2, the J gene TRBJ1-1, with D hard to call. V dropped 0 bases and J dropped 5 bases, with 10 bases sitting between them. Germline values: CDR1 LGHNA, CDR2 YNFKEQ. The CDR3 runs to 14 residues.